In its sample, the clone carrying this T cell receptor (beta chain) was seen a few times. The data were obtained in a study of human T cells and chemical hapten exposure. Study context: The upper back received 0.01% DPC by patch testing, with results read at 6 days. TCR yields differed between samples (mainly from small differences in pooled library volume).

From the RACE reads, TCRdb called clonotypes with MiXCR, one entry per CDR3 protein. The sample lists roughly 120,000 distinct CDR3 sequences, over 10% occurring once. The CDR3 totals 12 residues. The germline gives CDR1 MNHEY, CDR2 SVGEGT. The V end lost 0 bases, the J end lost 3 bases, and 3 bases lay between the germline ends. Regarding time point: patch test 1, 2 weeks after DPC sensitization. Regarding treatment: therapeutic diphenylcyclopropenone sensitization with weekly scalp DPC. Total RNA extraction was carried out from unfractionated whole blood. Material: whole blood, obtained in connection with sensitization to the hapten diphenylcyclopropenone (DPC). The TCR was taken from a woman aged 50 to 60 with alopecia areata. Some clones in this sample may be carry-over from other donors' samples. The rearrangement uses TRBV6-2 or TRBV6-3 and TRBJ2-7; D is unresolved. The CDR3 here is CASSYSNYEQYF. The CDR3, as DNA: TGTGCCAGCAGTTACTCCAACTACGAGCAGTACTTC.